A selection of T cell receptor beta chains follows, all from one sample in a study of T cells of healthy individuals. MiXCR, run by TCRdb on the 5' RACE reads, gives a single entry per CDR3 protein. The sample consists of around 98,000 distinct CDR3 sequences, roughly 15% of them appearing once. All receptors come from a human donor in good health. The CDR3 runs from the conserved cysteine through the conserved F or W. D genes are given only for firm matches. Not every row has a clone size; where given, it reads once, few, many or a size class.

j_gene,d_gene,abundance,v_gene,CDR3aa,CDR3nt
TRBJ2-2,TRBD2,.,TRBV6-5,CASSSSHLRRGGGLIGELFF,TGTGCCAGCAGTTCCTCCCACCTCCGACGCGGGGGGGGGCTGATAGGGGAGCTGTTTTTT
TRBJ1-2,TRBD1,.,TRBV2,CASSWDRRGNGYTF,TGTGCCAGCAGTTGGGACAGGAGAGGGAATGGCTACACCTTC
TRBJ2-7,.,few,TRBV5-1,CASSLLGSSYEQYF,TGCGCCAGCAGCTTGTTGGGTAGCTCCTACGAGCAGTACTTC
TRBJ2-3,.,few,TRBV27,CASSPFDPWGPSTDTQYF,TGTGCCAGCAGTCCATTTGACCCGTGGGGCCCTAGCACAGATACGCAGTATTTT
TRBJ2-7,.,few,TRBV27,CASRLGLSSYEQYF,TGTGCCAGCAGGTTGGGGCTATCTTCCTACGAGCAGTACTTC
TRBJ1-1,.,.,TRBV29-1,CSVLGLTNTEAFF,TGCAGCGTTTTAGGGCTTACGAACACTGAAGCTTTCTTT
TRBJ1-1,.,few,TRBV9,CASSVATLGANTEAFF,TGTGCCAGCAGCGTAGCTACCCTGGGAGCGAACACTGAAGCTTTCTTT
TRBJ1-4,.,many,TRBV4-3,CASSQAGTSAEKLFF,TGCGCCAGCAGCCAGGCCGGGACAAGCGCGGAAAAACTGTTTTTT
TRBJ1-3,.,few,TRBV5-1,CASSENTGNTIYF,TGCGCCAGCAGCGAGAATACTGGAAACACCATATATTTT
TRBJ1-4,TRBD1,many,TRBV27,CASMGRKGAVGEKLFF,TGTGCCAGCATGGGACGTAAGGGGGCGGTTGGTGAAAAACTGTTTTTT
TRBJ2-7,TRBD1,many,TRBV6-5,CASSRSSGTGVSEQYF,TGTGCCAGCAGTCGATCTTCCGGGACAGGGGTTTCCGAGCAGTACTTC
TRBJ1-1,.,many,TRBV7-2,CASSRIPRAMNTEAFF,TGTGCCAGCAGCCGAATCCCCCGGGCGATGAACACTGAAGCTTTCTTT